This passage covers 16 T cell receptor beta chains from one sample sequenced in a study of PD-L1 blockade in urothelial cancer (dated by TCRdb to about 2017). Receptors were amplified or captured by the immunoSEQ multiplex PCR assay. The immuneACCESS repertoire file appears here via TCRdb, limited to in-frame rearrangements. These files lack a portion of the clones; in checked studies, under half of the deficit traces to unresolved V genes, and the cause of the others is not known. This sample is represented by some 120,000 clones; roughly 91% of them were singletons. Of the sample, 1.7% falls within the top ten clones. In light of the paper, this sample's time point label describes: peripheral blood 6 weeks after treatment start. Sample: PBMCs, taken around atezolizumab (anti-PD-L1) treatment. The origin of the receptors is a man aged 55 to 70 with urothelial cancer.

This chain connects TRBV10-3 to TRBJ1-6, with a weak D call TRBD1 (6 bases). V lost 2 bases to trimming and J lost 7 bases, with 15 bases between them. This CDR3 has 16 residues. CDR1 and CDR2 from the germline V gene are ENHRY and SYGVKD. CDR3 loop: CAISESGGPANSPLHF. In DNA, the CDR3 is TGTGCCATCAGTGAGAGCGGGGGGCCCGCGAATTCACCCCTCCACTTT.

The chain has TRBV18 and TRBJ1-1, with 9 bases that match TRBD1. The germline gives CDR1 KGHSH, CDR2 LQKENI. V lost 6 bases and J lost 5; bases outside the gene matches: 1. This CDR3 comprises 12 residues. CDR3 sequence reads: CASSGQGTEAFF. CDR3 in DNA: TGTGCCAGCTCGGGACAGGGAACTGAAGCTTTCTTT.

The chain couples TRBV18 to TRBJ2-1, with 9 bases fitting TRBD2. This CDR3 spans 18 amino acids. V was clipped by 1 base and J by 0 bases; unmatched bases: 7. CDR1 is KGHSH, CDR2 LQKENI, per germline. CDR3 in DNA: TGTGCCAGCTCACCACAGGGCGGGGGGGTCGGCTCCTACAATGAGCAGTTCTTC. It specifies CASSPQGGGVGSYNEQFF. The entire variable domain, with the rest obtained from reference TRBV18 and TRBJ2-1, is as follows: NAGVMQNPRHLVRRRGQEARLRCSPMKGHSHVYWYRQLPEEGLKFMVYLQKENIIDESGMPKERFSAEFPKEGPSILRIQQVVRGDSAAYFCASSPQGGGVGSYNEQFFGPGTRLTVL.

The rearrangement links TRBV7-3 to TRBJ2-2; no firm D call. V shed 2 bases and J shed 2 bases, with 9 bases lying between them. This CDR3 has 15 residues. Germline V CDR1 and CDR2: SGHTA, FQGTGA. As DNA, the CDR3 is TGTGCCAGCAGCTTAGGCCACCAAAACACCGGGGAGCTGTTTTTT. It is translated as CASSLGHQNTGELFF.

The chain couples TRBV5-6 to TRBJ2-5, with 11 bases identical to TRBD2. The CDR3 loop spans 18 amino acids. CDR1 and CDR2 from the germline V gene are SGHDT and YYEEEE. Trimming took 1 base from V and 0 from J; bases not matched to a gene: 8. The CDR3 region has the DNA TGTGCCAGCAGCTTGCGGAAGACTAGCGGGACTTACCAAGAGACCCAGTACTTC. Residues: CASSLRKTSGTYQETQYF.

This clone was recorded a few times. The gene calls are TRBV28 and TRBJ2-2, with 7 bases aligning to TRBD1. The germline V gene encodes CDR1 MDHEN and CDR2 SYDVKM. The CDR3 is made up of 15 amino acids. V shed 3 bases, J shed 3 bases, and the junction held 4 bases outside the gene matches. The DNA for the CDR3 is TGTGCCAGCAGTTTCGACGACAGGGACACCGGGGAGCTGTTTTTT. This gives the protein CASSFDDRDTGELFF.

The J gene is TRBJ2-5, the V gene TRBV2, with 7 bases matching TRBD2. The ends lost 11 bases at V and 1 base at J; junction bases unmatched: 19. This CDR3 region has 17 residues. CDR1 is SNHLY and CDR2 is FYNNEI in the germline V gene. This CDR3 reads CAPRLRGSSGLQETQYF. As DNA, the CDR3 is TGTGCCCCACGGCTAAGGGGCTCTAGCGGCCTCCAAGAGACCCAGTACTTC.

The CDR3 loop is CASSVDSNEKLFF. In nucleotides, the CDR3 is TGCGCCAGCAGCGTAGACAGTAATGAAAAACTGTTTTTT. The chain employs TRBV5-1 and TRBJ1-4; possible D gene TRBD1, 5 bases. CDR1 and CDR2 from the germline V gene are SGHRS and YFSETQ. The V end lost 4 bases, the J end lost 4 bases, and 8 bases lay between the germline ends. The CDR3 covers 13 residues.

The chain links TRBV10-3 to TRBJ2-7; 9 positions match TRBD1. The CDR3 sequence is 16 residues long. CDR1 is ENHRY, CDR2 SYGVKD, per germline. Trimming removed 0 bases from V and 3 bases from J; junction bases left unmatched: 6. This chain's CDR3 is CAISESTGGGGYEQYF. The CDR3 nucleotides are TGTGCCATCAGTGAGTCGACAGGGGGAGGGGGCTACGAGCAGTACTTC.

The CDR3, as DNA: TGTGCCAGCAGTCGACAGAGCCCTTACGAGCAGTACTTC. Protein: CASSRQSPYEQYF. The J gene is TRBJ2-7, the V gene TRBV28; D is possibly TRBD1 (5 bases). The germline CDR1 and CDR2 sequences are MDHEN and SYDVKM. The V gene lost 5 bases and the J gene lost 4 bases, with 12 bases spanning the gap. The CDR3 runs 13 residues.

This clone came up once. The chain uses TRBV11-3 and TRBJ2-2; no firm D call. The CDR3 loop spans 15 amino acids. CDR1 is SGHNT and CDR2 is YENEEA in the germline V gene. Deletions cut 5 bases from V and 1 base from J, with 11 bases between. The CDR3 DNA follows: TGTGCCAGCAGCCCGAGCCCTAAGAACACCGGGGAGCTGTTTTTT. It is translated as CASSPSPKNTGELFF.

V and J are TRBV9 and TRBJ2-1; the match to TRBD2 covers 15 bases. This CDR3 is 17 amino acids long. CDR1 and CDR2 from the germline V gene are SGDLS and YYNGEE. V lost 3 bases and J lost 0; bases outside the gene matches: 1. CDR3 in amino acids: CASSGTSGRGSYNEQFF. CDR3 nucleotide sequence: TGTGCCAGCAGCGGGACTAGCGGGAGGGGCTCCTACAATGAGCAGTTCTTC. Filled out from reference TRBV9 and TRBJ2-1, the complete variable domain reads DSGVTQTPKHLITATGQRVTLRCSPRSGDLSVYWYQQSLDQGLQFLIQYYNGEERAKGNILERFSAQQFPDLHSELNLSSLELGDSALYFCASSGTSGRGSYNEQFFGPGTRLTVL.

The chain couples TRBV2 to TRBJ1-1; D possibly corresponds to TRBD1 (5 bases). Trimming removed 4 bases at V and 1 base at J, with 16 bases between. The CDR3 consists of 16 residues. In germline, CDR1 is SNHLY, CDR2 FYNNEI. The CDR3 region is CASSAFGRGPNTEAFF. The CDR3 nucleotides read TGTGCCAGCAGTGCATTCGGGCGGGGACCGAACACTGAAGCTTTCTTT. Variable domain in full (rest from reference TRBV2 and TRBJ1-1): EPEVTQTPSHQVTQMGQEVILRCVPISNHLYFYWYRQILGQKVEFLVSFYNNEISEKSEIFDDQFSVERPDGSNFTLKIRSTKLEDSAMYFCASSAFGRGPNTEAFFGQGTRLTVV.

The V gene is TRBV12-5, the J gene TRBJ2-3; possibly TRBD1 for D (5 bases). CDR1 LGHNT and CDR2 FRNRAP come from the germline V gene. This CDR3 region has 11 residues. V shed 10 bases and J shed 7 bases, with 12 bases lying between them. The CDR3 sequence: CATIQGNTQYF. The CDR3 region has the DNA TGTGCTACCATTCAGGGAAATACGCAGTATTTT.

The V gene is TRBV4-2, the J gene TRBJ2-3; 7 bases are shared with TRBD1. From germline, CDR1 is LGHNA and CDR2 YNFKEQ. This CDR3 is built from 17 residues. V shed 4 bases and J 1 base; nucleotides not matched to a gene: 11. The CDR3 region is CASSRGDRVTGTDTQYF. In nucleotides, the CDR3 is TGTGCCAGCAGCCGGGGAGACAGGGTAACCGGCACAGATACGCAGTATTTT.

The chain employs TRBV5-6 and TRBJ2-3; 12 positions match TRBD2. The CDR3 loop spans 18 amino acids. Germline V CDR1 and CDR2: SGHDT, YYEEEE. V gave up 3 bases and J gave up 4 bases; unmatched junction bases: 12. The CDR3 sequence: CASSSPGLAGGQSDTQYF. CDR3 DNA: TGTGCCAGCAGCTCCCCGGGCCTAGCGGGGGGGCAGTCAGATACGCAGTATTTT.